The rows below give T cell receptor beta chains drawn from one sample of a study of blood T cell repertoires in COVID-19. TCRdb's table, derived via immunoSEQ multiplex PCR, lists solely in-frame clones and lacks some. The table lists fewer than 250,000 clones, around 83% of them singletons. The specimen was peripheral blood. These receptors were taken from a man between 45 and 60 years old with active or convalescent COVID-19. The CDR3 runs from the conserved cysteine through the conserved F or W. Fields, in order: clone size, J gene, D gene, V gene, CDR3 protein, CDR3 DNA. D genes are given only for firm matches. Rows may omit the clone size; those that give it use once, few, many or a size class.

- | TRBJ1-1 | - | TRBV5-1 | CASSHPGAPNTEAFF | TGCGCCAGCAGCCATCCAGGGGCCCCGAACACTGAAGCTTTCTTT
once | TRBJ2-2 | - | TRBV7-2 | CASSLGGLGELFF | TGTGCCAGCAGCTTAGGAGGTCTCGGGGAGCTGTTTTTT
- | TRBJ2-1 | TRBD2 | TRBV4-1 | CASSQDRASGSSSEQFF | TGCGCCAGCAGCCAAGATAGGGCTAGCGGGAGTTCTTCTGAGCAGTTCTTC
once | TRBJ1-2 | TRBD1 | TRBV30 | CAWSAGTGGDNYGYTF | TGTGCCTGGAGTGCCGGGACAGGGGGCGATAACTATGGCTACACCTTC
- | TRBJ2-7 | - | TRBV5-1 | CASATGNYEQYF | TGCGCCAGCGCCACGGGGAACTACGAGCAGTACTTC
- | TRBJ2-3 | TRBD2 | TRBV7-2 | CASSSQRGGPDTQYF | TGTGCCAGCAGCTCACAGCGGGGGGGCCCAGATACGCAGTATTTT
- | TRBJ2-7 | TRBD2 | TRBV2 | CASSRTSFFYEQYF | TGTGCCAGCAGCAGGACTAGCTTTTTCTACGAGCAGTACTTC
- | TRBJ2-2 | - | TRBV30 | CAWSPLAPGELFF | TGTGCCTGGAGTCCACTAGCCCCCGGGGAGCTGTTTTTT
- | TRBJ2-1 | TRBD2 | TRBV2 | CASSSTSGSYNEQFF | TGTGCCAGCAGTTCTACTAGCGGCTCCTACAATGAGCAGTTCTTC
- | TRBJ1-1 | - | TRBV19 | CASSTQQGNTEAFF | TGTGCCAGTAGTACCCAACAGGGGAACACTGAAGCTTTCTTT
- | TRBJ1-4 | TRBD1 | TRBV4-1 | CASSQARQGAQGEKLFF | TGCGCCAGCAGCCAAGCTCGACAGGGGGCGCAGGGTGAAAAACTGTTTTTT
- | TRBJ1-4 | - | TRBV27 | CASSRRYDEKLFF | TGTGCCAGCAGTCGGAGATATGATGAAAAACTGTTTTTT
- | TRBJ1-6 | TRBD1 | TRBV9 | CASSVRDRHNSPLHF | TGTGCCAGCAGCGTACGGGACAGGCACAATTCACCCCTCCACTTT
few | TRBJ2-5 | - | TRBV12-3/TRBV12-4 | CASSPKETQYF | TGTGCCAGCAGTCCCAAAGAGACCCAGTACTTC
few | TRBJ1-1 | - | TRBV7-2 | CASSPNSYTEAFF | TGTGCCAGCAGCCCGAACAGTTACACTGAAGCTTTCTTT
- | TRBJ2-3 | - | TRBV5-1 | CASSLTQGSTDTQYF | TGCGCCAGCAGCTTAACCCAGGGTAGCACAGATACGCAGTATTTT
- | TRBJ1-3 | - | TRBV28 | CASSLYPGTYSGNTIYF | TGTGCCAGCAGTTTATACCCCGGGACATACTCTGGAAACACCATATATTTT
- | TRBJ1-1 | - | TRBV5-1 | CASSLEGRGIGAFF | TGCGCCAGCAGCTTGGAAGGGCGAGGGATCGGAGCTTTCTTT
- | TRBJ2-5 | - | TRBV10-1 | CASSPGVQETQYF | TGCGCCAGCAGTCCGGGAGTCCAAGAGACCCAGTACTTC
- | TRBJ1-4 | - | TRBV9 | CASSVAGGTNEKLFF | TGTGCCAGCAGCGTAGCCGGGGGGACTAATGAAAAACTGTTTTTT